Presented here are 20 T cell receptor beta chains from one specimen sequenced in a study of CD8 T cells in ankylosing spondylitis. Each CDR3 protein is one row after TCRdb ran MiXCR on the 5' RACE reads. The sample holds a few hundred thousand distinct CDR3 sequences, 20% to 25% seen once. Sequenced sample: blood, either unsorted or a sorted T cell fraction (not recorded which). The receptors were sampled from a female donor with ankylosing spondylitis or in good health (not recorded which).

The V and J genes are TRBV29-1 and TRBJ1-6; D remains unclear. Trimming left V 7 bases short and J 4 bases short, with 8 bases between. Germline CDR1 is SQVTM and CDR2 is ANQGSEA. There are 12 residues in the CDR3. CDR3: CSARDYNSPLHF. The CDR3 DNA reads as TGCAGCGCCCGGGATTATAATTCACCCCTCCACTTT.

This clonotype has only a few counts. DNA for the CDR3: TGCAGTGCCAGTCTGGGGGGGTCCAAAGGGTACTTC. This codes for CSASLGGSKGYF. The V gene is TRBV20-1, the J gene TRBJ2-4; 7 bases are shared with TRBD2. After removal of 6 bases from V and 15 bases from J, the junction contained 14 bases not matched to a gene. CDR1 DFQATT and CDR2 SNEGSKA come from the germline V gene (reference sequence). The CDR3 consists of 12 residues.

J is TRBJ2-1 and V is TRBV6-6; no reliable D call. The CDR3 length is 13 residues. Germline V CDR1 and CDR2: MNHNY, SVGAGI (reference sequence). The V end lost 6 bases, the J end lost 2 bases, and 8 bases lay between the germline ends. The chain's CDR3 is CASSIGPYNEQFF. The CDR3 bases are TGTGCCAGCAGCATTGGGCCCTACAATGAGCAGTTCTTC.

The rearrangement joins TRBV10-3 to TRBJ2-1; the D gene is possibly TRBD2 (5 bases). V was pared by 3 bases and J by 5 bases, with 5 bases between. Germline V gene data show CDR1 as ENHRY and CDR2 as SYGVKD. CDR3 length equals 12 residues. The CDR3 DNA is TGTGCCATCAGTGAAGCGGACAATGAGCAGTTCTTC. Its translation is CAISEADNEQFF.

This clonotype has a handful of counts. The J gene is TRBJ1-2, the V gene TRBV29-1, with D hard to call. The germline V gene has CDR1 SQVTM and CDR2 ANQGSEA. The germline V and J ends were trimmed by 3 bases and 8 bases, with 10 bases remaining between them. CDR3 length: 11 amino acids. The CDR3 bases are TGCAGCGTTGAGGTTGGGGAAGGCTACACCTTC. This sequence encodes CSVEVGEGYTF. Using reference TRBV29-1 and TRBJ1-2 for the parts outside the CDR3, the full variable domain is SAVISQKPSRDICQRGTSLTIQCQVDSQVTMMFWYRQQPGQSLTLIATANQGSEATYESGFVIDKFPISRPNLTFSTLTVSNMSPEDSSIYLCSVEVGEGYTFGSGTRLTVV.

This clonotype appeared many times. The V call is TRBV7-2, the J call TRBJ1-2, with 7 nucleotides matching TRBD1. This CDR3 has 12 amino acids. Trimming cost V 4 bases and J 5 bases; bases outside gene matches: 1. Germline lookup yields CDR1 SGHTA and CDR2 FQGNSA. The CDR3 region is CASSSTGYGYTF. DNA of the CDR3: TGTGCCAGCAGCTCGACAGGGTATGGCTACACCTTC.

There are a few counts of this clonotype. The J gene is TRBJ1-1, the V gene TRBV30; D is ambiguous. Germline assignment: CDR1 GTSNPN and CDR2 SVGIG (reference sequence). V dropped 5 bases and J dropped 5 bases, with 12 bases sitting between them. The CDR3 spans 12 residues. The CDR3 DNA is TGTGCCTGGGCCCGTGGAGGGACTGAAGCTTTCTTT. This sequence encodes CAWARGGTEAFF.

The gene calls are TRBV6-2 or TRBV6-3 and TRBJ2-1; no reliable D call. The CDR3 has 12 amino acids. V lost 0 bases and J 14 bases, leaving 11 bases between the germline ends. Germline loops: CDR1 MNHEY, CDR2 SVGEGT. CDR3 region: CASSYSGSVKFF. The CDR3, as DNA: TGTGCCAGCAGTTACTCAGGGTCGGTGAAGTTCTTC.

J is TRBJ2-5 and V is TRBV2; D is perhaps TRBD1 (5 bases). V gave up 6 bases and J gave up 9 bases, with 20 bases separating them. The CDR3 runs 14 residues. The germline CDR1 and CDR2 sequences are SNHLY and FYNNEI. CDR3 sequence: CASRATASPTPQYF. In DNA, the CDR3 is TGTGCCAGCAGAGCGACAGCATCCCCAACCCCCCAGTACTTC.

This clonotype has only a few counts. The CDR3 nucleotides read TGTGCCATCAGTGAGTCAAAGTATACGCAGTATTTT. This codes for CAISESKYTQYF. The V call is TRBV10-3, the J call TRBJ2-3, with no clear D. The length of the CDR3 is 12 residues. CDR1 is ENHRY and CDR2 is SYGVKD in the germline V gene. V lost 0 bases and J 7 bases, leaving 5 bases between the germline ends.

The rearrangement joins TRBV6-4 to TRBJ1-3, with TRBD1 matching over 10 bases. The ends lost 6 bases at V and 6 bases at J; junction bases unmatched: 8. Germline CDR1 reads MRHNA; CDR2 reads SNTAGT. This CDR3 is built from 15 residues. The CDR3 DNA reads TGTGCCAGCAGCGGGGGACAGGGGAGGATAAACACCATATATTTT. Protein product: CASSGGQGRINTIYF.

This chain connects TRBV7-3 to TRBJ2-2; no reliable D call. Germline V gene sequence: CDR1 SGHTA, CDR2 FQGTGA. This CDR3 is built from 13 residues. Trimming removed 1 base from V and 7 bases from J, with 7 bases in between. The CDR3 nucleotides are TGTGCCAGCAGCTTAAAAAGGAGCGGGGAGCTGTTTTTT. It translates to CASSLKRSGELFF.

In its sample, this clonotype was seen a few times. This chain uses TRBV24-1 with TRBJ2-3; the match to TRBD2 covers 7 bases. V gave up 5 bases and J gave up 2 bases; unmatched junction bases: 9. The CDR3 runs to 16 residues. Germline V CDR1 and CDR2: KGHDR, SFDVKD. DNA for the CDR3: TGTGCCACCAGTGCCCTTCCGGGACTATCCACAGATACGCAGTATTTT. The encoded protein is CATSALPGLSTDTQYF.

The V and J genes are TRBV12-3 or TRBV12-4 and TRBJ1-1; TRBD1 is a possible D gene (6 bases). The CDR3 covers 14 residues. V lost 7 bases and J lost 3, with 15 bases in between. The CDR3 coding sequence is TGTGCCAGCACCCAACCCGGGACACACACTGAAGCTTTCTTT. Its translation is CASTQPGTHTEAFF.

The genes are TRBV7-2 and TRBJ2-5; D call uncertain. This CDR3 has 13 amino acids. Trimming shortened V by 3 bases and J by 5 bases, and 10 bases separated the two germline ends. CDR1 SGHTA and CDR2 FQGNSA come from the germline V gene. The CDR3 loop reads CASSLAVLETQYF. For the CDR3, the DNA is TGTGCCAGCAGCTTGGCGGTCCTGGAGACCCAGTACTTC.

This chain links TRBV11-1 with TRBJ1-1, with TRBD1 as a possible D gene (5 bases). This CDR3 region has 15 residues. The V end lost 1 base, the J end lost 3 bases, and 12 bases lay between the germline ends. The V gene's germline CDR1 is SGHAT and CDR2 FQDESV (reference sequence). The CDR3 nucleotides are TGTGCCAGCAGCTTAGGGCAGGGAGGGGACACTGAAGCTTTCTTT. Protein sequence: CASSLGQGGDTEAFF.

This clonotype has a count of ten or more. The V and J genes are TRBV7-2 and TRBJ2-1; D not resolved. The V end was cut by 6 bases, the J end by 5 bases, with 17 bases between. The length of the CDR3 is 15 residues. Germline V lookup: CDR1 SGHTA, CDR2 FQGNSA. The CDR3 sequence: CASRNDIGRHNEQFF. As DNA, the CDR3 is TGTGCCAGCAGAAACGACATAGGACGACACAATGAGCAGTTCTTC.

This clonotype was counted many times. CDR3 sequence reads: CSATTGLALRRNIQYF. In DNA, the CDR3 is TGCAGTGCTACGACAGGGCTAGCCCTGCGTAGGAACATTCAGTACTTC. The V and J genes are TRBV20-1 and TRBJ2-4, with 7 bases that match TRBD1. The CDR3 sequence is 16 residues long. Per germline, CDR1 DFQATT and CDR2 SNEGSKA (reference sequence). V lost 4 bases, J lost 7 bases, and 16 bases stayed unmatched.

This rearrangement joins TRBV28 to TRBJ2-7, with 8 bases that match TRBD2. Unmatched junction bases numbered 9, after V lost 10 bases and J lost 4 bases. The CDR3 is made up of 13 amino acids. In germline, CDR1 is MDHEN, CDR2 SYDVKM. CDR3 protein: CATTTPGGYEQYF. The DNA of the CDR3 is TGTGCCACTACGACCCCGGGGGGGTACGAGCAGTACTTC.

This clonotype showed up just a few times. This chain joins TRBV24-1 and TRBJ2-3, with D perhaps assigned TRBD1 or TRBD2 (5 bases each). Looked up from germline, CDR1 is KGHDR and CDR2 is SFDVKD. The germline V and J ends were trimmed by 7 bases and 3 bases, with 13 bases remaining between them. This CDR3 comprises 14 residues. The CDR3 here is CATSRDQGTDTQYF. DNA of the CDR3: TGTGCCACCAGCCGGGACCAGGGAACAGATACGCAGTATTTT.